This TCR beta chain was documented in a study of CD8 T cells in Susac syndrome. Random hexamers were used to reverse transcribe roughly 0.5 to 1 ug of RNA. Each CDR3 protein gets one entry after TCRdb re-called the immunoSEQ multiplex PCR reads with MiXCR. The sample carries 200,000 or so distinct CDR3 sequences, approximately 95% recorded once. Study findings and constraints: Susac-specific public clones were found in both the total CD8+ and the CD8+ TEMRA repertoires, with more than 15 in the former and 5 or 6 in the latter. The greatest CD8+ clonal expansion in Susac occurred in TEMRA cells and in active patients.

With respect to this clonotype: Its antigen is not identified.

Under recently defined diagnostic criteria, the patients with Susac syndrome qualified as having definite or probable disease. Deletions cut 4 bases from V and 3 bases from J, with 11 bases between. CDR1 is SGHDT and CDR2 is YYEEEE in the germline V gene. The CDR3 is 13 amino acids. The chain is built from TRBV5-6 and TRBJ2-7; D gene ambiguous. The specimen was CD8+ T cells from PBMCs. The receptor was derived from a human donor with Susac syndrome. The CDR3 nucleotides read TGTGCCAGCAGCCCAAACCTATACTACGAGCAGTACTTC. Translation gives CASSPNLYYEQYF.